This passage covers 22 T cell receptor beta chains from one sample sequenced in a study of blood T cell repertoires in COVID-19. Produced via immunoSEQ multiplex PCR; TCRdb's table is partial and in-frame only. Of about 60,000 clones listed, around 88% are singletons. Sequencing was carried out using peripheral blood. Source of these receptors: a man between 60 and 75 years old with acute or convalescent COVID-19.

This clone came up once. This chain joins TRBV3-1 (or the pseudogene TRBV3-2) and TRBJ1-6; D not certain. The CDR3 spans 14 residues. Trimming shortened V by 4 bases and J by 6 bases, and 10 bases separated the two germline ends. The germline V gene has CDR1 LGHDT and CDR2 YNNKEL (reference sequence). DNA for the CDR3: TGTGCCAGCAGCCCGGACTGGGGTAATTCACCCCTCCACTTT. This codes for CASSPDWGNSPLHF.

The V and J genes are TRBV27 and TRBJ1-4; TRBD1 agrees at 7 bases. Germline V gene lookup returns CDR1 MNHEY and CDR2 SMNVEV (reference sequence). The CDR3 is 14 amino acids. V trimming: 8 bases; J trimming: 0 bases; junction bases outside the gene matches: 3. CDR3 in amino acids: CASAGTATNEKLFF. CDR3 coding DNA: TGTGCCAGCGCGGGGACAGCAACTAATGAAAAACTGTTTTTT.

This clone was counted a few times. The chain links TRBV7-6 to TRBJ2-6; D call uncertain. V was cut by 1 base and J by 0 bases, with 7 bases left in between. Germline CDR1 is SGHVS and CDR2 is FNYEAQ. The CDR3 runs to 16 residues. The CDR3, as DNA: TGTGCCAGCAGCTTAGGTCCGCGCTCTGGGGCCAACGTCCTGACTTTC. Translation: CASSLGPRSGANVLTF.

The gene calls are TRBV7-9 and TRBJ2-6, with 7 bases that match TRBD1. CDR1 SEHNR and CDR2 FQNEAQ come from the germline V gene (reference sequence). V lost 4 bases, J lost 0 bases, and 9 bases stayed unmatched. This CDR3 region has 18 residues. This CDR3 is CASSYLQGYSSGANVLTF. CDR3 bases: TGTGCCAGCAGCTATTTACAGGGGTATAGCTCTGGGGCCAACGTCCTGACTTTC.

The chain employs TRBV9 and TRBJ2-1; 7 nucleotides align to TRBD1. Germline trimming cut 6 bases from V and 4 bases from J; bases unmatched to any gene: 7. Germline V gene lookup returns CDR1 SGDLS and CDR2 YYNGEE. The CDR3 spans 14 residues. CDR3 region: CASKRGQTYNEQFF. CDR3 nucleotide sequence: TGTGCCAGCAAACGGGGACAGACTTACAATGAGCAGTTCTTC.

The CDR3 loop reads CAGGGRRNSPLHF. As DNA, the CDR3 is TGTGCCGGCGGAGGACGGAGGAATTCACCCCTCCACTTT. The rearrangement uses TRBV7-9 and TRBJ1-6; D ambiguous. The CDR3 runs to 13 residues. V lost 11 bases, J lost 7 bases, and 15 bases lay in between. Per germline, CDR1 SEHNR and CDR2 FQNEAQ (reference sequence).

The rearrangement links TRBV28 to TRBJ2-5; D perhaps matches TRBD1 (7 bases). The CDR3 spans 14 residues. From germline, CDR1 is MDHEN and CDR2 SYDVKM. The germline V and J ends were trimmed by 3 bases and 7 bases, with 15 bases remaining between them. CDR3 DNA: TGTGCCAGCAGTTTCTACAGGGGAGGTGGGACCCAGTACTTC. It is translated as CASSFYRGGGTQYF. The full variable domain, with the rest looked up from reference TRBV28 and TRBJ2-5, is DVKVTQSSRYLVKRTGEKVFLECVQDMDHENMFWYRQDPGLGLRLIYFSYDVKMKEKGDIPEGYSVSREKKERFSLILESASTNQTSMYLCASSFYRGGGTQYFGPGTRLLVL.

This chain links TRBV6-1 with TRBJ1-4, with D tentatively TRBD1 (6 bases). This CDR3 comprises 16 residues. V shed 4 bases and J shed 1 base, with 13 bases lying between them. CDR1 and CDR2 from the germline V gene are MNHNS and SASEGT. In DNA, the CDR3 is TGTGCCAGCAGTGGGAGGGGGGGAGAAACTAATGAAAAACTGTTTTTT. Protein sequence: CASSGRGGETNEKLFF.

The chain couples TRBV5-1 to TRBJ1-3; 9 nucleotides agree with TRBD1. After removal of 4 bases from V and 4 bases from J, the junction contained 6 bases not matched to a gene. This CDR3 has 15 amino acids. Germline loops: CDR1 SGHRS, CDR2 YFSETQ. CDR3 loop: CASSPTQGAGNTIYF. The DNA for the CDR3 is TGCGCCAGCAGCCCTACACAGGGGGCGGGAAACACCATATATTTT.

This chain uses TRBV30 with TRBJ1-5; a possible D gene is TRBD1 (6 bases). From germline, CDR1 is GTSNPN and CDR2 SVGIG (reference sequence). The V gene lost 3 bases and the J gene lost 8 bases, with 14 bases spanning the gap. The CDR3 runs to 13 residues. CDR3 amino acids: CAWSRQGTEPQHF. The CDR3 region has the DNA TGTGCCTGGAGCCGCCAGGGGACGGAGCCCCAGCATTTT.

The rearrangement joins TRBV15 to TRBJ2-3, with D tentatively TRBD2 (7 bases). The CDR3 runs 13 residues. Germline V CDR1 and CDR2: LNHNV, YYDKDF (reference sequence). Between the trimmed V and J ends, which lost 7 bases and 5 bases, there was a span of 13 bases. This chain's CDR3 is CATNRVAGDTQYF. DNA of the CDR3: TGTGCCACCAACAGGGTAGCGGGAGATACGCAGTATTTT.

This clone has a single count. The chain employs TRBV18 and TRBJ1-3; D perhaps matches TRBD1 (6 bases). The germline V and J ends were trimmed by 2 bases and 4 bases, with 18 bases remaining between them. The CDR3 extends over 17 amino acids. Germline loops: CDR1 KGHSH, CDR2 LQKENI. The CDR3 reads CASSPSAPGGQGNTIYF. CDR3 nucleotide sequence: TGTGCCAGCTCACCAAGCGCCCCGGGGGGCCAAGGAAACACCATATATTTT.

The chain has TRBV18 and TRBJ2-1; 14 bases match TRBD2. The CDR3 totals 16 residues. CDR1 and CDR2 (germline): KGHSH, LQKENI. V dropped 5 bases and J dropped 7; count of bases not matched to a gene: 7. DNA for the CDR3: TGTGCCAGCTCATCAACCGGGACTAGCGGGAGTAATGAGCAGTTCTTC. This encodes CASSSTGTSGSNEQFF.

The chain joins TRBV28 to TRBJ1-2; 8 nucleotides match TRBD1. The CDR3 is 15 amino acids. The germline V gene has CDR1 MDHEN and CDR2 SYDVKM. V shed 6 bases and J 2 bases; nucleotides not matched to a gene: 8. The CDR3 region has the DNA TGTGCCAGCAGCCCCCGCGGACAGGGCAACTATGGCTACACCTTC. Translated: CASSPRGQGNYGYTF.

This chain uses TRBV12-5 with TRBJ2-1; D ambiguous. Between the trimmed V and J ends, which lost 4 bases and 9 bases, there was a span of 13 bases. This CDR3 has 13 residues. Germline CDR1 reads LGHNT; CDR2 reads FRNRAP. DNA for the CDR3: TGTGCTAGTGGTTCCCTGATCTCCAGTGAGCAGTTCTTC. Translation gives CASGSLISSEQFF.

The table lists this clone with a count of one. This rearrangement joins TRBV5-1 to TRBJ2-2, with 9 bases identical to TRBD2. CDR1 is SGHRS and CDR2 is YFSETQ in the germline V gene. Losses at the gene ends were 0 bases for V and 5 bases for J; bases not matched to a gene: 5. The CDR3 length is 16 residues. In DNA, the CDR3 is TGCGCCAGCAGCTTGGATCCTAGCGGGAATACCGGGGAGCTGTTTTTT. This translates into CASSLDPSGNTGELFF.

In DNA, the CDR3 is TGTGCCAGCAGCCAGGGCGAGGGCCTCTACGAGCAGTACTTC. Translating it yields CASSQGEGLYEQYF. The chain links TRBV3-1 (or the pseudogene TRBV3-2) to TRBJ2-7; tentative D call: TRBD2 (5 bases). Germline V CDR1 and CDR2: LGHDT, YNNKEL (reference sequence). The V end lost 3 bases, the J end lost 3 bases, and 12 bases lay between the germline ends. The CDR3 is made up of 14 amino acids.

The chain carries TRBV2 and TRBJ2-3, with D possibly matching TRBD1 (6 bases). Germline-derived CDR1 and CDR2 are SNHLY and FYNNEI. V lost 7 bases and J lost 2, with 10 bases in between. The CDR3 spans 13 residues. Written as DNA, the CDR3 is TGTGCCAGCAATGGACAGTTCACAGATACGCAGTATTTT. This encodes CASNGQFTDTQYF.

V usage is TRBV18 and J usage is TRBJ2-7; D call uncertain. V was clipped by 0 bases and J by 5 bases, with 11 bases between them. Germline loops: CDR1 KGHSH, CDR2 LQKENI. The CDR3 runs 14 residues. The CDR3 here is CASSPPSDQDEQYF. The DNA for the CDR3 is TGTGCCAGCTCACCACCGAGTGATCAGGACGAGCAGTACTTC.

CDR3 loop: CASSLRTGDEQYF. Here the CDR3 DNA reads TGTGCCAGCTCACTAAGGACGGGGGACGAGCAGTACTTC. The rearrangement links TRBV18 to TRBJ2-7; TRBD2 might be the D (6 bases). The CDR3 consists of 13 residues. Germline-derived CDR1 and CDR2 are KGHSH and LQKENI. V gave up 4 bases and J gave up 5 bases, with 12 bases separating them.

This clone was seen just once. The chain is built from TRBV18 and TRBJ2-7, with unresolved D. The CDR3 spans 13 residues. Trimming took off 3 bases at V and 3 bases at J, with 9 bases between the two ends. CDR1 is KGHSH and CDR2 is LQKENI in the germline V gene. CDR3 sequence (DNA): TGTGCCAGCTCACCTGCGGAGAACTACGAGCAGTACTTC. Translating it yields CASSPAENYEQYF.

The chain uses TRBV18 and TRBJ2-5; 8 nucleotides line up with TRBD2. The V gene's germline CDR1 is KGHSH and CDR2 LQKENI. Losses at the gene ends were 3 bases for V and 8 bases for J; bases not matched to a gene: 5. There are 13 residues in the CDR3. This CDR3 reads CASSPTGTSTQYF. For the CDR3, the DNA is TGTGCCAGCTCACCCACCGGGACTAGTACCCAGTACTTC.